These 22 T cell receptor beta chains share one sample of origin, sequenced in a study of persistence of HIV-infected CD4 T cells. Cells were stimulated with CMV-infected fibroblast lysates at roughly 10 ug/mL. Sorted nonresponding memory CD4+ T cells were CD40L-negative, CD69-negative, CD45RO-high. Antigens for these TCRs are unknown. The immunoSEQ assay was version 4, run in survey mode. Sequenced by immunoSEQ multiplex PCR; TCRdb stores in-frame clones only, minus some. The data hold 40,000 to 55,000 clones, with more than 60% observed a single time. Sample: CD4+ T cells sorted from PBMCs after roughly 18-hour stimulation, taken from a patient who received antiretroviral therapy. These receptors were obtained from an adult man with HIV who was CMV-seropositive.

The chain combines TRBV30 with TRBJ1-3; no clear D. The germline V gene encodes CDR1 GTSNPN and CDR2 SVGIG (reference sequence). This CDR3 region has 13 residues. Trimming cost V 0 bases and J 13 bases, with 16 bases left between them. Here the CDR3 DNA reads TGTGCCTGGAGTGTACATAAGACCCCGGTTATATATTTT. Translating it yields CAWSVHKTPVIYF.

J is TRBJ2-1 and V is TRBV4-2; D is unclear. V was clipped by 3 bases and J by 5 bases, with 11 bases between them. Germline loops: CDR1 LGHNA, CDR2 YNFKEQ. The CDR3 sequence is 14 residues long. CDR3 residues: CASSQHRANNEQFF. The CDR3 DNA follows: TGTGCCAGCAGCCAGCACCGGGCCAACAATGAGCAGTTCTTC.

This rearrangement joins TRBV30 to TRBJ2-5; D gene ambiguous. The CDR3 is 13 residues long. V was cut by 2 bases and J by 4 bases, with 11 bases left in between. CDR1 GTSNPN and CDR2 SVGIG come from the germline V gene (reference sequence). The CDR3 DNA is TGTGCCTGGAGTCCAAGGGCCGGAGAGACCCAGTACTTC. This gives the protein CAWSPRAGETQYF.

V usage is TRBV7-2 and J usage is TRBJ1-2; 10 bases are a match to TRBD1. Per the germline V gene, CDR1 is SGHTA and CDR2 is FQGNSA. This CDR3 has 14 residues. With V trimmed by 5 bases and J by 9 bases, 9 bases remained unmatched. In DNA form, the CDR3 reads TGTGCCAGCAGCAGTGAGGGACAGGGGACGAGCTACACCTTC. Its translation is CASSSEGQGTSYTF.

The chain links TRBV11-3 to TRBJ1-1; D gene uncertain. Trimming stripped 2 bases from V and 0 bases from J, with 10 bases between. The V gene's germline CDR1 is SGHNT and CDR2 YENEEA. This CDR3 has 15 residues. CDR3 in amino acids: CASSLSSHMNTEAFF. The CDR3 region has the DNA TGTGCCAGCAGCTTAAGTTCCCACATGAACACTGAAGCTTTCTTT.

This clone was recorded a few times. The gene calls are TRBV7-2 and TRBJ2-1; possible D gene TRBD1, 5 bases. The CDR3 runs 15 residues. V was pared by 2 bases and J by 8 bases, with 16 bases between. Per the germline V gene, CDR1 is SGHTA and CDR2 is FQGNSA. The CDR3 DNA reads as TGTGCCAGCAGCTTACCAATGAATAGGGGCGATGAGCAGTTCTTC. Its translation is CASSLPMNRGDEQFF.

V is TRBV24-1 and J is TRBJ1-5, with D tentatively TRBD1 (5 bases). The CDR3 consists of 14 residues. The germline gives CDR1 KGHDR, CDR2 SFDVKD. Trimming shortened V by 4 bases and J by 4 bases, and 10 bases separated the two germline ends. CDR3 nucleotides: TGTGCCACCAGTGAGCAGGGTCGGAATCAGCCCCAGCATTTT. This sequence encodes CATSEQGRNQPQHF.

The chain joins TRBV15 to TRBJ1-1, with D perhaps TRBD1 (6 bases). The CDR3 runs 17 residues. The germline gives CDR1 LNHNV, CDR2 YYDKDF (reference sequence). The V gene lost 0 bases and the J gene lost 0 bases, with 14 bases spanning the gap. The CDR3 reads CATSRDLGQNMNTEAFF. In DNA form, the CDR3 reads TGTGCCACCAGCAGAGATTTAGGACAGAACATGAACACTGAAGCTTTCTTT.

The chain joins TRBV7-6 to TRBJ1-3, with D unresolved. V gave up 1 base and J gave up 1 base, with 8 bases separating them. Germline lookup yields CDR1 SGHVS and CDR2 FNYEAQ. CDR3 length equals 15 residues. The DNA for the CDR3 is TGTGCCAGCAGCTTAGAGGCCAGATCTGGAAACACCATATATTTT. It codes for CASSLEARSGNTIYF.

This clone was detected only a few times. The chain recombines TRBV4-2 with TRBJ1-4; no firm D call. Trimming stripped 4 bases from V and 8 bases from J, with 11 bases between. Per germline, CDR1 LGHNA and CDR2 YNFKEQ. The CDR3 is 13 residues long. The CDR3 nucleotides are TGTGCCAGCAGCCGCTCGCGGTGGGAAAAACTGTTTTTT. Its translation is CASSRSRWEKLFF.

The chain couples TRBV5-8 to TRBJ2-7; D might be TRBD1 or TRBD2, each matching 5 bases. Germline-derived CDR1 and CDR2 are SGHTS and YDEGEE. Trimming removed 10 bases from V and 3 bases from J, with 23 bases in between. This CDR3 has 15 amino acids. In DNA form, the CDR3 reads TGTGCCGGGACGTTGGGGTTAGGGGCGATCTACGAGCAGTACTTC. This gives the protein CAGTLGLGAIYEQYF.

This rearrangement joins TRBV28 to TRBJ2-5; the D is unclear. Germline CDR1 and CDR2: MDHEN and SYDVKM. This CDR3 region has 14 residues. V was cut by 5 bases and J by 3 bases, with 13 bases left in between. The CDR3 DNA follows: TGTGCCAGCAGTATATACAGCGATAAAGAGACCCAGTACTTC. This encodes CASSIYSDKETQYF.

The CDR3 bases are TGTGCCAGCAGCTTGACCGTCTATGGGGAGAACTCCTACGAGCAGTACTTC. Its protein product is CASSLTVYGENSYEQYF. This sequence joins TRBV7-8 and TRBJ2-7; a possible D gene is TRBD2 (5 bases). This CDR3 has 17 amino acids. V lost 3 bases, J lost 0 bases, and 18 bases lay in between. Germline CDR1 is SGHVS and CDR2 is FQNEAQ.

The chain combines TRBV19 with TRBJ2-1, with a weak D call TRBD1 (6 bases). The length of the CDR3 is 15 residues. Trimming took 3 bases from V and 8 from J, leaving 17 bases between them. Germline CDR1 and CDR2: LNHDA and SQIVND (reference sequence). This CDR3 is CASSMTIQGMHEQFF. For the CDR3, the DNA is TGTGCCAGTAGTATGACCATTCAGGGGATGCATGAGCAGTTCTTC.

CDR3 sequence reads: CAWSVDTGRNQPQHF. CDR3 sequence (DNA): TGTGCCTGGAGTGTTGACACAGGGAGAAATCAGCCCCAGCATTTT. The chain links TRBV30 to TRBJ1-5, with D perhaps TRBD1 (6 bases). CDR3 length: 15 residues. Germline V CDR1 and CDR2: GTSNPN, SVGIG (reference sequence). Trimming left V 0 bases short and J 4 bases short, with 13 bases between.

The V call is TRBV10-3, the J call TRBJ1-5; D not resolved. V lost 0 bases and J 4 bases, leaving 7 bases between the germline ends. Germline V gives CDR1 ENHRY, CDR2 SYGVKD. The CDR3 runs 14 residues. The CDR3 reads CAISESWENQPQHF. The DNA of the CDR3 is TGTGCCATCAGTGAGTCGTGGGAGAATCAGCCCCAGCATTTT.

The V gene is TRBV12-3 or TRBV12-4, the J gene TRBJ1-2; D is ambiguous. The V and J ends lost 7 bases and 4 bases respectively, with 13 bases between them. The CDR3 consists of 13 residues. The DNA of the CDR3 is TGTGCCAGCAAGAGATGGGGTGGCTATGGCTACACCTTC. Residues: CASKRWGGYGYTF.

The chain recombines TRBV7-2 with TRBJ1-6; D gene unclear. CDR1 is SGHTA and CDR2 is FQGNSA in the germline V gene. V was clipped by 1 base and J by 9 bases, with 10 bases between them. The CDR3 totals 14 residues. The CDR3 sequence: CASSLVRLGSPLHF. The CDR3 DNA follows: TGTGCCAGCAGCTTAGTTCGGTTGGGTTCACCCCTCCACTTT.

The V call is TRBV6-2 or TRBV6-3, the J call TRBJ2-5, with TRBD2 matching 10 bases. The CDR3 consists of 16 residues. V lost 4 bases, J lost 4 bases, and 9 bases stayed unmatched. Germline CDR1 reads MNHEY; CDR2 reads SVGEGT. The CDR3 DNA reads TGTGCCAGCAGTTTCCACCAGCGGGGGGGCCGAGAGACCCAGTACTTC. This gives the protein CASSFHQRGGRETQYF.

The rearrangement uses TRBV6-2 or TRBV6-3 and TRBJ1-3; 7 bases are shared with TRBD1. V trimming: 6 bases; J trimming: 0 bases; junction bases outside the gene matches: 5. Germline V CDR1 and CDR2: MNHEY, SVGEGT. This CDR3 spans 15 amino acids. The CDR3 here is CASSRTGVSGNTIYF. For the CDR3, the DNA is TGTGCCAGCAGCCGGACAGGCGTCTCTGGAAACACCATATATTTT.

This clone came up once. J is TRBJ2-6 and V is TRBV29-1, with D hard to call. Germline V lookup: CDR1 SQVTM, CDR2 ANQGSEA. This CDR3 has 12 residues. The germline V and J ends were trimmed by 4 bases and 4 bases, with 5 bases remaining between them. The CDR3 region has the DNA TGCAGCGTTGTAACCGGGGCCAACGTCCTGACTTTC. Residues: CSVVTGANVLTF.

In nucleotides, the CDR3 is TGCGCCAGCAGCCGGGGCCAGGGCCCTGAAGCTTTCTTT. This sequence encodes CASSRGQGPEAFF. This sequence joins TRBV5-1 and TRBJ1-1, with D possibly TRBD1 on 5 matching bases. Germline V gene data show CDR1 as SGHRS and CDR2 as YFSETQ. The length of the CDR3 is 13 residues. Trimming removed 4 bases at V and 6 bases at J, with 13 bases between. Variable domain in full (rest from reference TRBV5-1 and TRBJ1-1): KAGVTQTPRYLIKTRGQQVTLSCSPISGHRSVSWYQQTPGQGLQFLFEYFSETQRNKGNFPGRFSGRQFSNSRSEMNVSTLELGDSALYLCASSRGQGPEAFFGQGTRLTVV.